The next 10 T cell receptor beta chains were all read from a single sample in a study of neurological immune-mediated disorders. MiXCR, applied by TCRdb to the 5' RACE reads, yields one record per CDR3 protein. The sample includes tens of thousands of distinct CDR3 sequences, about a tenth of them seen just once. Sequencing input: PBMCs. The receptors shown here come from a man aged 35-49 years in good health.

This clonotype was recorded at least ten times. The rearrangement links TRBV12-3 or TRBV12-4 to TRBJ2-1; no reliable D call. Trimming removed 3 bases from V and 1 base from J, with 16 bases in between. The CDR3 runs 17 residues. The CDR3 spells CASSFGPVTLSYNEQFF. As DNA, the CDR3 is TGTGCCAGCAGTTTCGGCCCGGTAACTCTTTCCTACAATGAGCAGTTCTTC.

The DNA for the CDR3 is TGTGCCAGCAGGAAGGAGGGGCTTTATAGCAATCAGCCCCAGCATTTT. It codes for CASRKEGLYSNQPQHF. This chain links TRBV27 with TRBJ1-5; perhaps TRBD1 as D (5 bases). CDR1 and CDR2 from the germline V gene are MNHEY and SMNVEV (reference sequence). The CDR3 runs 16 residues. The germline V and J ends were trimmed by 6 bases and 0 bases, with 15 bases remaining between them.

The gene calls are TRBV5-4 and TRBJ2-2; tentative D call: TRBD2 (6 bases). Trimming stripped 0 bases from V and 3 bases from J, with 12 bases between. The CDR3 is 16 residues long. The germline V gene encodes CDR1 SGHNT and CDR2 YYREEE (reference sequence). Here the CDR3 DNA reads TGTGCCAGCAGCTTGGGACTCGGGAGTGACACCGGGGAGCTGTTTTTT. Its translation is CASSLGLGSDTGELFF.

This clonotype was picked up a small number of times. The chain couples TRBV18 to TRBJ2-1; no clear D gene. CDR1 is KGHSH, CDR2 LQKENI, per germline. The CDR3 length is 13 residues. V shed 0 bases and J shed 9 bases, with 9 bases lying between them. The CDR3, as DNA: TGTGCCAGCTCACCACCGATCCCCAGTGAGCAGTTCTTC. Protein product: CASSPPIPSEQFF.

This clonotype appeared many times. The V call is TRBV5-1, the J call TRBJ2-2; D gene unclear. V was cut by 3 bases and J by 6 bases, with 12 bases left in between. This CDR3 has 14 amino acids. Germline loops: CDR1 SGHRS, CDR2 YFSETQ. The CDR3 spells CASSSTLYPGELFF. The CDR3 bases are TGCGCCAGCAGCTCAACCTTATACCCCGGGGAGCTGTTTTTT.

This clonotype was counted ten times or more. The chain joins TRBV20-1 to TRBJ2-7; 10 bases align to TRBD1. This CDR3 has 15 amino acids. Unmatched junction bases numbered 10, after V lost 5 bases and J lost 3 bases. Germline V gene lookup returns CDR1 DFQATT and CDR2 SNEGSKA (reference sequence). CDR3 bases: TGCAGTGCTGGGGGCGGACAGGGGGAAAACTACGAGCAGTACTTC. Residues: CSAGGGQGENYEQYF.

The V call is TRBV12-3 or TRBV12-4, the J call TRBJ2-3, with 9 bases matching TRBD2. V shed 4 bases and J 0 bases; nucleotides not matched to a gene: 8. CDR3 size: 17 residues. CDR3 bases: TGTGCCAGCAGTTCCAACTCTAGCGGGGCTAGCACAGATACGCAGTATTTT. It encodes CASSSNSSGASTDTQYF.

There are many counts of this clonotype. The V gene is TRBV5-1, the J gene TRBJ2-2, with TRBD2 as a possible D gene (7 bases). V was cut by 0 bases and J by 0 bases, with 15 bases left in between. The germline gives CDR1 SGHRS, CDR2 YFSETQ. This CDR3 contains 18 residues. CDR3 DNA sequence: TGCGCCAGCAGCTTGGAAGGGAGGGGGAGCGCGAACACCGGGGAGCTGTTTTTT. This gives the protein CASSLEGRGSANTGELFF.

This clonotype occurred many times. This chain links TRBV5-1 with TRBJ1-3; 10 bases match TRBD1. CDR1 is SGHRS, CDR2 YFSETQ, per germline. The CDR3 covers 16 residues. V lost 0 bases to trimming and J lost 0 bases; unmatched junction nucleotides: 0. CDR3 in amino acids: CASSLGDRGSGNTIYF. CDR3 DNA: TGCGCCAGCAGCTTGGGGGACAGGGGCTCTGGAAACACCATATATTTT.

There are many counts of this clonotype. This rearrangement joins TRBV5-1 to TRBJ1-2; weak D call: TRBD1 (5 bases). With 2 bases removed from V and 6 bases from J, the gap between germline ends came to 11 bases. The CDR3 is 13 residues long. The germline V gene encodes CDR1 SGHRS and CDR2 YFSETQ. CDR3 nucleotides: TGCGCCAGCAGCTTACCGGACATCCATGGCTACACCTTC. Translation gives CASSLPDIHGYTF.